This is a list of T cell receptor beta chains from one sample in a study of cytomegalovirus exposure and HLA in healthy donors. Using immunoSEQ multiplex PCR, the repertoire was profiled, and TCRdb retains in-frame clones only, with some absent. The table has 210,000 or so clones, nearly 80% seen once. Material for sequencing was PBMCs. These receptors originate from a young man in good health and CMV-seronegative. CDR3s include the opening cysteine and the closing phenylalanine or tryptophan. D genes are given only for firm matches. Expanded clones are given a class, and other clones once, few, many or no size at all.

length: 18; D: TRBD2; J: TRBJ2-7; size: .; V: TRBV25-1; DNA: TGTGCCAGCAGCCGGGAATCGAGTGGACTAGCGGGAGATCTCGAGCAGTACTTC; CDR3: CASSRESSGLAGDLEQYF
length: 15; D: TRBD1; J: TRBJ1-5; size: few; V: TRBV30; DNA: TGTGCCTGGAGTGACAGGGGGCTTTACAATCAGCCCCAGCATTTT; CDR3: CAWSDRGLYNQPQHF
length: 13; D: .; J: TRBJ2-1; size: few; V: TRBV7-3; DNA: TGTGCCAGCAGCTCCTACGACGACAGGGAGCAGTTCTTC; CDR3: CASSSYDDREQFF
length: 14; D: TRBD1; J: TRBJ2-1; size: .; V: TRBV5-1; DNA: TGCGCCAGCAGCTCCGGGACAGGGGAGAATGAGCAGTTCTTC; CDR3: CASSSGTGENEQFF
length: 16; D: .; J: TRBJ2-3; size: once; V: TRBV5-6; DNA: TGTGCCAGCAGCTTTCCGACACGCCTAAGCACAGATACGCAGTATTTT; CDR3: CASSFPTRLSTDTQYF
length: 11; D: .; J: TRBJ2-2; size: few; V: TRBV6-1; DNA: TGTGCCAGCCTAGGGGCCGGGGAGCTGTTTTTT; CDR3: CASLGAGELFF
length: 12; D: .; J: TRBJ2-7; size: .; V: TRBV5-1; DNA: TGCGCCAGCAGCCACGAGACCTACGAGCAGTACTTC; CDR3: CASSHETYEQYF
length: 12; D: .; J: TRBJ1-1; size: .; V: TRBV18; DNA: TGTGCCAGCTCACCACTAAGAGGTGAAGCTTTCTTT; CDR3: CASSPLRGEAFF
length: 11; D: .; J: TRBJ1-5; size: .; V: TRBV6-1; DNA: TGTGCCAGCAGTGACGGTCGACCCCAGCATTTT; CDR3: CASSDGRPQHF
length: 13; D: .; J: TRBJ1-1; size: .; V: TRBV2; DNA: TGTGCCAGCAGGGCTCAAATGAACACTGAAGCTTTCTTT; CDR3: CASRAQMNTEAFF
length: 14; D: TRBD2; J: TRBJ2-3; size: .; V: TRBV10-3; DNA: TGTGCCATCAGTGTCGGGGGGTCTACAGATACGCAGTATTTT; CDR3: CAISVGGSTDTQYF